This is a list of T cell receptor beta chains from one sample in a study of blood T cell repertoires in COVID-19. TCRdb's copy holds only in-frame clones and misses some; the assay was immunoSEQ multiplex PCR. The sample has 350,000 to 550,000 clones, 70% to 90% seen once. The sequenced sample consisted of PBMCs or T cells enriched from blood (not recorded which). These receptors were collected from a woman between 18 and 30 years old with acute COVID-19. The conserved cysteine and the conserved F or W are not part of the CDR3 here. The order of the fields is clone size, V gene, J gene, CDR3 protein. Expanded clones are given a class, and other clones once, few, many or no size at all.

clone size: -
V gene: TRBV28
J gene: TRBJ2-5
CDR3 protein: ASSSTGSETQY

clone size: -
V gene: TRBV7-2
J gene: TRBJ2-7
CDR3 protein: ASSADRGPSYEQY

clone size: -
V gene: TRBV5-8
J gene: TRBJ1-5
CDR3 protein: ASSLDAAFNQPQH

clone size: -
V gene: TRBV6-5
J gene: TRBJ1-5
CDR3 protein: ASSSLTGNGNQPQH

clone size: -
V gene: TRBV10-2
J gene: TRBJ2-7
CDR3 protein: ATKGAYEQY

clone size: -
V gene: TRBV19
J gene: TRBJ1-2
CDR3 protein: ASSPGGPGNGYT

clone size: -
V gene: TRBV6-2/TRBV6-3
J gene: TRBJ1-3
CDR3 protein: ASSTTWTGGRGNTIY

clone size: -
V gene: TRBV7-9
J gene: TRBJ1-1
CDR3 protein: ASFTGNTEAF

clone size: -
V gene: TRBV10-3
J gene: TRBJ2-7
CDR3 protein: AISESIGQGASYEQY

clone size: once
V gene: TRBV27
J gene: TRBJ2-5
CDR3 protein: ASSEAGEETQY

clone size: -
V gene: TRBV7-9
J gene: TRBJ1-3
CDR3 protein: ASSLEGQSAGNTIY

clone size: once
V gene: TRBV7-2
J gene: TRBJ2-3
CDR3 protein: ASSLNPRDTQY

clone size: -
V gene: TRBV4-3
J gene: TRBJ1-2
CDR3 protein: ASSQMLSELNYGYT

clone size: -
V gene: TRBV7-9
J gene: TRBJ1-2
CDR3 protein: ASSLRSGQGVDGYT

clone size: few
V gene: TRBV7-6
J gene: TRBJ2-2
CDR3 protein: ATTDRPNTGELF

clone size: -
V gene: TRBV7-7
J gene: TRBJ2-3
CDR3 protein: ASSLMSGVTDTQY

clone size: once
V gene: TRBV5-6
J gene: TRBJ1-5
CDR3 protein: ASSFRGTNYQPQH

clone size: -
V gene: TRBV29-1
J gene: TRBJ1-2
CDR3 protein: SVEMPGVRDGYT

clone size: -
V gene: TRBV11-1
J gene: TRBJ2-5
CDR3 protein: ASSVTSGYSLQTQY

clone size: -
V gene: TRBV12-3/TRBV12-4
J gene: TRBJ2-3
CDR3 protein: ASSFAGRDTQY